The clone carrying this TCR beta chain was counted ten times or more. This specimen comes from a study of spatial heterogeneity in lung cancer. Study information: Beta-chain sequences consistently outnumbered alpha-chain sequences in detection. More than eight raw reads, on average, carried each unique TCR and UMI combination.

TCRdb re-analysed the 5' RACE reads in MiXCR, keeping a single row per CDR3 protein. The sample yields about 40,000 distinct CDR3 sequences, 5.2% seen once. J gave up 5 bases and V 6 bases, and 14 bases lay outside the gene matches. Germline CDR1 reads SEHNR; CDR2 reads FQNEAQ (reference sequence). The length of the CDR3 is 16 residues. Time point defined: sample taken at primary tumor resection. The study sequenced unsorted whole RNA from tumor, nontumor lung or frozen PBMC. This sequence was found in a female donor with early-stage non-small cell lung cancer. This material consisted of PBMCs, taken at surgery. The chain links TRBV7-9 to TRBJ2-5, with TRBD2 matching 8 bases. In DNA form, the CDR3 reads TGTGCCAGCAGGCCCCCGGGGGGGCTGGGAGTCGAGACCCAGTACTTC. Amino acids: CASRPPGGLGVETQYF.